The source of this TCR beta chain is a study of OX40 agonist ivuxolimab in advanced cancers. Turning to the overall study: Ivuxolimab, which targeted the costimulatory receptor OX40 (CD134), was an agonistic, fully human IgG2 monoclonal antibody. The monotherapy dose-escalation portion (N ≈ 52 patients) of the phase I ivuxolimab trial is reported in the paper. In the dose-escalation cohort, roughly 82% of patients were male, and the mean age was 60 years with a range of 23 to 79. The purpose of peripheral TCRbeta sequencing was to test whether ivuxolimab changed TCR sequence diversity and led to clonal T-cell expansion. Patients were allowed to have had prior anti-PD-1, anti-PD-L1 or anti-CTLA-4 therapy, and 40% of the dose-escalation patients had been treated with checkpoint inhibitors. Intravenous ivuxolimab was administered to patients every 2 weeks at six dose levels: 0.01, 0.1, 0.3, 1.5, 3 and 10 mg/kg. Partial responses were achieved by three dose-escalation patients, of whom one had hepatocellular carcinoma and two had cutaneous melanoma. Of the approximately 50 patients in dose escalation, about 20 had hepatocellular carcinoma, roughly 15 had melanoma, 9 had renal cell carcinoma and 9 had head and neck cancer. Beyond this particular receptor, the publication reports: After ivuxolimab, expanded clones were on average more numerous among CD8+ T cells than among CD4+ T cells. Low levels of normalized T-cell clonal expansion were also shown by some nonresponding patients. In the 0.1-3.0 mg/kg groups, partial responders were among the patients with the lowest normalized peripheral clonal expansion, particularly in CD8+ T cells. The antigen specificity of the clonally expanded peripheral T cells was not determined. At doses of 0.1 to 3.0 mg/kg, clonal expansion of both CD4+ and CD8+ blood T cells was observed from baseline to week 6.

With respect to this clone: Its antigen specificity is not known. No qualities accompany the bases; no much larger clone lies one base away.

The trial excluded patients who had a history of autoimmune disease or who were on systemic immunosuppression. Peripheral blood for TCR sequencing was drawn from every dose cohort at baseline, at cycle 4 day 1 and at cycle 7 day 1. The samples were drawn from a first-in-human, open-label, multicenter phase I dose-escalation trial of ivuxolimab. The trial enrolled adults with locally advanced or metastatic head and neck squamous cell, hepatocellular, melanoma or renal cell carcinoma. CD4+ and CD8+ T cells were sorted separately from peripheral blood before TCR sequencing. Genomic DNA was isolated from the sorted cells so that the TCRbeta CDR3 region could be sequenced. The immunoSEQ Assay was used to sequence the TCRbeta CDR3 regions. TCRdb holds this immuneACCESS table with in-frame rearrangements only. Some clones are missing; in checked studies, unresolved V genes explain under half, and the rest has no known cause. The sample profile shows roughly 50,000 clones; about 89% of them were found once. Of the sample, 12% is held by the ten largest clones.

Trimming removed 4 bases from V and 7 bases from J, leaving 12 bases between the germline ends. Including cysteine and phenylalanine, the CDR3 has 13 amino acids. Only CDR3 DNA is held: 39 bases, read in frame from base 1. Looking up the germline V gene yields CDR1 SGDLS and CDR2 YYNGEE. The sample consisted of CD4+ or CD8+ T cells sorted from blood, taken in a trial of the OX40 agonist ivuxolimab. This receptor was taken from an adult with an advanced solid tumor such as melanoma, head and neck, liver or kidney cancer. The V and J genes are TRBV9 and TRBJ2-1, with the D gene not clear enough to name. CDR3 protein: CASSPHEGNEQFF. Read as DNA, the sequence is TGTGCCAGCAGCCCCCATGAAGGGAATGAGCAGTTCTTC.